One sample yielded the 27 T cell receptor beta chains listed below, sequenced in a study of metastatic and nonmetastatic thyroid tumors. TCRdb reassembled clones from the PCR reads with MiXCR. The sample holds roughly 45,000 clones, about 3.2% seen once. All patients reached thyroid surgery having received no treatment beforehand. Sample: blood. Receptors originate from a female donor with papillary thyroid cancer or a benign thyroid nodule (not recorded which). Some clones in this sample may be carry-over from other donors' samples.

The chain has TRBV10-3 and TRBJ2-3, with TRBD1 matching over 7 bases. The CDR3 runs to 15 residues. V was clipped by 0 bases and J by 1 base; unmatched bases: 1. Germline loops: CDR1 ENHRY, CDR2 SYGVKD. The CDR3 DNA reads as TGTGCCATCAGTGAGTCGGGGACAGGCACAGATACGCAGTATTTT. It codes for CAISESGTGTDTQYF.

This clone was seen at least ten times. This chain joins TRBV15 and TRBJ1-5; tentatively, D is TRBD1 (5 bases). Deletions cut 3 bases from V and 11 bases from J, with 17 bases between. Per the germline V gene, CDR1 is LNHNV and CDR2 is YYDKDF (reference sequence). The CDR3 runs 14 residues. CDR3 sequence: CATSRIRGGAAQHF. The CDR3 DNA reads TGTGCCACCAGCAGGATCCGGGGCGGCGCGGCCCAGCATTTT.

In its sample, this clone was seen many times. The chain joins TRBV7-9 to TRBJ2-1; D perhaps matches TRBD2 (5 bases). CDR3 length equals 14 residues. CDR1 is SEHNR and CDR2 is FQNEAQ in the germline V gene (reference sequence). V lost 6 bases to trimming and J lost 4 bases, with 13 bases between them. The DNA for the CDR3 is TGTGCCAGCAGACGCGGCGCGGGTTACAATGAGCAGTTCTTC. Protein sequence: CASRRGAGYNEQFF.

Many counts were recorded for this clone. This chain connects TRBV20-1 to TRBJ2-1; a possible D gene is TRBD2 (6 bases). Germline CDR1 is DFQATT and CDR2 is SNEGSKA (reference sequence). The V and J ends lost 3 bases and 4 bases respectively, with 13 bases between them. The CDR3 sequence is 14 residues long. The CDR3 protein is CSASPGGVYNEQFF. The CDR3 DNA sequence: TGCAGTGCTAGTCCTGGCGGGGTATACAATGAGCAGTTCTTC.

In its sample, this clone was seen many times. The chain carries TRBV14 and TRBJ2-1; D is possibly TRBD2 (5 bases). Trimming removed 4 bases from V and 2 bases from J, with 15 bases in between. The CDR3 is 16 residues long. Germline CDR1 reads SGHDN; CDR2 reads FVKESK. DNA of the CDR3: TGTGCCAGCAGCCCAGAAGCGGTCCTCCCCTACAATGAGCAGTTCTTC. Its protein product is CASSPEAVLPYNEQFF.

This clone showed up many times. V usage is TRBV19 and J usage is TRBJ1-1; a possible D gene is TRBD1 (6 bases). This CDR3 is built from 13 residues. The germline gives CDR1 LNHDA, CDR2 SQIVND (reference sequence). Between the trimmed V and J ends, which lost 5 bases and 1 base, there was a span of 8 bases. The CDR3 DNA sequence: TGTGCCAGTAGTTGGGACACGAACACTGAAGCTTTCTTT. This gives the protein CASSWDTNTEAFF.

The table lists this clone with many counts. The chain recombines TRBV2 with TRBJ2-2, with D perhaps TRBD1 (5 bases). V gave up 6 bases and J gave up 4 bases, with 15 bases separating them. Germline V gives CDR1 SNHLY, CDR2 FYNNEI. The CDR3 loop spans 15 amino acids. The CDR3 nucleotides read TGTGCCAGCAGGGTGACAGCAGTGGGCACCGGGGAGCTGTTTTTT. Residues: CASRVTAVGTGELFF.

This clone has ten or more counts. V usage is TRBV9 and J usage is TRBJ2-3, with D possibly TRBD1 on 6 matching bases. V lost 0 bases to trimming and J lost 1 base, with 9 bases between them. This CDR3 comprises 15 residues. CDR1 is SGDLS and CDR2 is YYNGEE in the germline V gene. CDR3 residues: CASSVDGQRTDTQYF. CDR3 nucleotide sequence: TGTGCCAGCAGCGTAGATGGACAGCGCACAGATACGCAGTATTTT. Based on the CDR3 plus reference TRBV9 and TRBJ2-3, the full variable domain is DSGVTQTPKHLITATGQRVTLRCSPRSGDLSVYWYQQSLDQGLQFLIQYYNGEERAKGNILERFSAQQFPDLHSELNLSSLELGDSALYFCASSVDGQRTDTQYFGPGTRLTVL.

Remarks on this clone: The junction shows a germline mismatch at one end, possibly a read error. CDR3 sequence (DNA): TGTGCCAGCAGTTTATATTTGGCATCGTATGTCTACACCTTC. Translating it yields CASSLYLASYVYTF. The genes are TRBV12-3 or TRBV12-4 and TRBJ1-2; D unclear. The CDR3 totals 14 residues.

This clone was observed at least ten times. The chain employs TRBV7-6 and TRBJ2-3; TRBD1 matches at 8 bases. CDR3 length: 13 amino acids. After removal of 5 bases from V and 6 bases from J, the junction contained 4 bases not matched to a gene. Germline CDR1 and CDR2: SGHVS and FNYEAQ. CDR3 amino acids: CASSHDRGDTQYF. For the CDR3, the DNA is TGTGCCAGCAGCCACGACAGGGGTGATACGCAGTATTTT.

In its sample, this clone was seen many times. The chain has TRBV29-1 and TRBJ2-7; 7 bases map to TRBD2. Germline V gene lookup returns CDR1 SQVTM and CDR2 ANQGSEA. The trim removed 7 bases at V and 5 bases at J, leaving 11 bases unmatched. The CDR3 is 13 residues long. CDR3 region: CSARLANSNEQYF. The CDR3 bases are TGCAGCGCCCGACTAGCCAATTCCAACGAGCAGTACTTC.

In this sample, this clone turned up many times. The rearrangement links TRBV20-1 to TRBJ2-4, with D perhaps TRBD1 (7 bases). This CDR3 has 16 residues. Germline V gives CDR1 DFQATT, CDR2 SNEGSKA (reference sequence). V was shortened by 5 bases and J by 2 bases, with 19 bases between the two germline ends. The CDR3 loop reads CSAYWGGRGSKNIQYF. The CDR3 bases are TGCAGTGCTTACTGGGGAGGCAGGGGGTCCAAAAACATTCAGTACTTC.

This clone was seen at least ten times. The V and J genes are TRBV2 and TRBJ1-2, with TRBD1 as a possible D gene (6 bases). The V gene lost 4 bases and the J gene lost 5 bases, with 11 bases spanning the gap. This CDR3 is 13 amino acids long. From germline, CDR1 is SNHLY and CDR2 FYNNEI. The DNA for the CDR3 is TGTGCCAGCAGTGGAAACAGGGAATATGGCTACACCTTC. Translation gives CASSGNREYGYTF. The full variable domain, in which reference TRBV2 and TRBJ1-2 provide the parts outside the CDR3, is EPEVTQTPSHQVTQMGQEVILRCVPISNHLYFYWYRQILGQKVEFLVSFYNNEISEKSEIFDDQFSVERPDGSNFTLKIRSTKLEDSAMYFCASSGNREYGYTFGSGTRLTVV.

The chain combines TRBV3-1 with TRBJ1-2, with a tentative D call TRBD1 (6 bases). Trimming removed 4 bases from V and 7 bases from J, with 19 bases in between. CDR1 is LGHDT and CDR2 is YNNKEL in the germline V gene (reference sequence). This CDR3 has 15 amino acids. The CDR3 DNA sequence: TGTGCCAGCAGCCGCCGACAGGCAGGAGTAGGTGGCTACACCTTC. Encoded protein: CASSRRQAGVGGYTF.

This clone was detected a few times. Sequence at one end of the junction differs from germline and may be a read error. J is TRBJ2-5 and V is TRBV24-1, with D perhaps TRBD1 (6 bases). Germline values: CDR1 KGHDR, CDR2 SFDVKD. This CDR3 is 13 amino acids long. The CDR3 is CGTRGSIEDTQYF. In nucleotides, the CDR3 is TGTGGCACCAGGGGTAGTATTGAAGATACCCAGTACTTC.

This clone appeared a few times. The J gene is TRBJ1-2, the V gene TRBV27, with 8 bases lining up with TRBD1. The CDR3 is made up of 17 amino acids. Germline V lookup: CDR1 MNHEY, CDR2 SMNVEV (reference sequence). With 5 bases clipped from V and 5 bases from J, the junction kept 16 bases outside the gene matches. CDR3 in amino acids: CASSLRGGPGGWYGYTF. CDR3 sequence (DNA): TGTGCCAGCAGTCTTAGAGGTGGTCCAGGGGGCTGGTATGGCTACACCTTC.

This clone appeared many times. CDR3 nucleotides: TGTGCCAGCAGCTTGAGACATCCCGCCTACGAGCAGTACTTC. Translated: CASSLRHPAYEQYF. The genes are TRBV5-6 and TRBJ2-7; D unclear. The CDR3 covers 14 residues. Germline loops: CDR1 SGHDT, CDR2 YYEEEE. Trimming shortened V by 1 base and J by 2 bases, and 10 bases separated the two germline ends. The variable domain in full, completed from reference TRBV5-6 and TRBJ2-7, reads DAGVTQSPTHLIKTRGQQVTLRCSPKSGHDTVSWYQQALGQGPQFIFQYYEEEERQRGNFPDRFSGHQFPNYSSELNVNALLLGDSALYLCASSLRHPAYEQYFGPGTRLTVT.

This clone was seen ten or more times. This chain links TRBV12-3 or TRBV12-4 with TRBJ2-2; D uncertain. V lost 10 bases and J 3 bases, leaving 9 bases between the germline ends. The CDR3 is made up of 12 amino acids. The CDR3 nucleotides are TGTGCCAACCGTGGGGACACCGGGGAGCTGTTTTTT. It yields the protein CANRGDTGELFF.

The chain's CDR3 is CASSFFAAQETQYF. CDR3 nucleotide sequence: TGCGCCAGCAGCTTTTTCGCGGCCCAAGAGACCCAGTACTTC. This chain joins TRBV5-1 and TRBJ2-5; D not certain. The CDR3 has 14 amino acids. V lost 2 bases and J 1 base, leaving 9 bases between the germline ends. Germline loops: CDR1 SGHRS, CDR2 YFSETQ.

This clone was recorded many times. The CDR3 region has the DNA TGCGCCAGCAGCCAAGACGGGACTAGCGGAACCGGCAGTACGCAGTATTTT. Its protein is CASSQDGTSGTGSTQYF. V and J are TRBV4-1 and TRBJ2-3; 11 bases fit TRBD2. V gave up 0 bases and J gave up 8 bases; unmatched junction bases: 10. Germline CDR1 and CDR2: MGHRA and YSYEKL. This CDR3 has 17 residues.

This clone showed up many times. The chain recombines TRBV19 with TRBJ2-1; unclear D gene. The V end was cut by 10 bases, the J end by 4 bases, with 11 bases between. The CDR3 is made up of 12 amino acids. Per the germline V gene, CDR1 is LNHDA and CDR2 is SQIVND (reference sequence). In nucleotides, the CDR3 is TGTGCCACCATCGATAAATACAATGAGCAGTTCTTC. This sequence encodes CATIDKYNEQFF.

This clone has just a few counts. This sequence joins TRBV6-1 and TRBJ1-1; no firm D call. Trimming cost V 7 bases and J 2 bases, with 20 bases left between them. The CDR3 is 16 residues long. CDR1 is MNHNS and CDR2 is SASEGT in the germline V gene. The CDR3 sequence: CASTHGRMGLNTEAFF. CDR3 in DNA: TGTGCCAGCACCCATGGGCGAATGGGCTTAAACACTGAAGCTTTCTTT.

The chain employs TRBV12-3 or TRBV12-4 and TRBJ2-7, with 11 bases aligning to TRBD1. There are 15 residues in the CDR3. V shed 5 bases and J 3 bases; nucleotides not matched to a gene: 6. The CDR3 sequence: CASSASGTGGYEQYF. The CDR3 DNA is TGTGCCAGCAGTGCATCCGGGACAGGGGGCTACGAGCAGTACTTC.

This chain connects TRBV6-1 to TRBJ2-7; D gene unclear. Germline V gene data show CDR1 as MNHNS and CDR2 as SASEGT. The CDR3 extends over 11 amino acids. V was cut by 11 bases and J by 0 bases, with 8 bases left in between. In nucleotides, the CDR3 is TGTGCCGTAGCAGGCTCCTACGAGCAGTACTTC. Its protein is CAVAGSYEQYF.

This clone has ten or more counts. This chain connects TRBV27 to TRBJ2-7; D unclear. Trimming left V 1 base short and J 4 bases short, with 14 bases between. CDR1 MNHEY and CDR2 SMNVEV come from the germline V gene (reference sequence). This CDR3 spans 15 amino acids. Here the CDR3 DNA reads TGTGCCAGCAGTTTATTTCCGGGTGGGGTTTACGAGCAGTACTTC. This encodes CASSLFPGGVYEQYF.

The rearrangement uses TRBV7-9 and TRBJ1-2; D is undetermined. With 0 bases removed from V and 4 bases from J, the gap between germline ends came to 12 bases. The CDR3 has 15 residues. The germline V gene encodes CDR1 SEHNR and CDR2 FQNEAQ (reference sequence). CDR3 nucleotide sequence: TGTGCCAGCAGCTTAGCTGTGGACGGAGGCTATGGCTACACCTTC. Translating gives CASSLAVDGGYGYTF.

This clone occurred a few times. The rearrangement joins TRBV10-3 to TRBJ2-1; 9 nucleotides line up with TRBD2. The CDR3 runs 15 residues. The germline V gene has CDR1 ENHRY and CDR2 SYGVKD. Trimming at V came to 10 bases and at J to 5 bases, leaving 12 bases not matched to a gene. CDR3: CATRGLAGSHNEQFF. CDR3 DNA sequence: TGTGCCACCCGAGGGCTAGCGGGGTCACACAATGAGCAGTTCTTC.